These 13 T cell receptor beta chains came from one sample sequenced in a study of cytomegalovirus exposure and HLA in healthy donors. The PCR used 60 Vbeta and 13 Jbeta primers. TCRdb keeps only in-frame clones here, not all; method: immunoSEQ multiplex PCR. The table shows 150,000 to 250,000 clones, with approximately 80% occurring only once. The sample consisted of PBMCs. The receptors originated from a boy between 2 and 10 years old in good health and CMV-seronegative.

The rearrangement uses TRBV5-1 and TRBJ1-1; 9 nucleotides agree with TRBD1. The germline V gene encodes CDR1 SGHRS and CDR2 YFSETQ. The CDR3 runs to 16 residues. V was clipped by 0 bases and J by 5 bases; unmatched bases: 8. CDR3 bases: TGCGCCAGCAGCTTGGGGCTTTGGGACAGGGTAACTGAAGCTTTCTTT. Its protein product is CASSLGLWDRVTEAFF.

The rearrangement uses TRBV6-5 and TRBJ1-1; 7 bases fit TRBD1. CDR1 is MNHEY, CDR2 SVGAGI, per germline. V lost 10 bases, J lost 0 bases, and 8 bases stayed unmatched. The CDR3 is 14 residues long. CDR3 in DNA: TGTGCCACCCGGCCGAGGGGGCTGAACACTGAAGCTTTCTTT. Amino acids: CATRPRGLNTEAFF.

Only one count was recorded for this clone. V is TRBV5-4 and J is TRBJ2-3; 7 nucleotides agree with TRBD2. The germline CDR1 and CDR2 sequences are SGHNT and YYREEE (reference sequence). V lost 2 bases to trimming and J lost 10 bases; unmatched junction nucleotides: 4. The CDR3 runs 12 residues. The CDR3 bases are TGTGCCAGCAGCTTTATAGCGGGCGCGCAGTATTTT. Translation gives CASSFIAGAQYF.

The CDR3 bases are TGTGCCAGCAGCACCGGACAGAACACTGAAGCTTTCTTT. Its protein product is CASSTGQNTEAFF. The rearrangement links TRBV9 to TRBJ1-1; TRBD1 is a possible D gene (5 bases). The CDR3 spans 13 residues. Between the trimmed V and J ends, which lost 4 bases and 1 base, there was a span of 8 bases. Per germline, CDR1 SGDLS and CDR2 YYNGEE. Combining the CDR3 with reference TRBV9 and TRBJ1-1 gives the whole variable domain DSGVTQTPKHLITATGQRVTLRCSPRSGDLSVYWYQQSLDQGLQFLIQYYNGEERAKGNILERFSAQQFPDLHSELNLSSLELGDSALYFCASSTGQNTEAFFGQGTRLTVV.

This chain connects TRBV9 to TRBJ2-3, with D maybe TRBD2 (5 bases). The CDR3 runs 16 residues. The germline V and J ends were trimmed by 2 bases and 0 bases, with 13 bases remaining between them. Germline values: CDR1 SGDLS, CDR2 YYNGEE. CDR3 in amino acids: CASSVRVLASTDTQYF. The CDR3 DNA sequence: TGTGCCAGCAGCGTCCGTGTGTTAGCGAGCACAGATACGCAGTATTTT.

The rearrangement joins TRBV9 to TRBJ1-1; D uncertain. The CDR3 covers 11 residues. Germline V lookup: CDR1 SGDLS, CDR2 YYNGEE. The V and J ends lost 4 bases and 6 bases respectively, with 7 bases between them. CDR3 sequence reads: CASSPQSEAFF. CDR3 nucleotides: TGTGCCAGCAGCCCCCAGTCTGAAGCTTTCTTT.

This clone was detected only a few times. V and J are TRBV6-1 and TRBJ2-1, with 7 bases identical to TRBD1. The J segment lost 12 bases and the V segment lost 8 bases, leaving 19 bases of the junction unmatched. The CDR3 consists of 15 residues. CDR1 is MNHNS, CDR2 SASEGT, per germline. The CDR3 region has the DNA TGTGCCAGCGCCCTGAGCCGGACAGGACTGAGTGGGCAGTTCTTC. Translating it yields CASALSRTGLSGQFF.

The chain is built from TRBV13 and TRBJ2-6, with D possibly TRBD2 on 5 matching bases. The CDR3 is 16 residues long. Germline CDR1 PRHDT, CDR2 FYEKMQ (reference sequence). The germline V and J ends were trimmed by 5 bases and 1 base, with 12 bases remaining between them. CDR3 nucleotides: TGTGCCAGCAGCCCTCTGAGGGAGTCTGGGGCCAACGTCCTGACTTTC. This sequence encodes CASSPLRESGANVLTF.

This clone was recorded once. This sequence joins TRBV7-9 and TRBJ1-1; 11 bases match TRBD1. Germline V gene sequence: CDR1 SEHNR, CDR2 FQNEAQ (reference sequence). CDR3 length: 16 amino acids. The trim removed 5 bases at V and 2 bases at J, leaving 7 bases unmatched. CDR3 nucleotide sequence: TGTGCCAGCAGCCCAAGGACAGGGGGCGGCAACACTGAAGCTTTCTTT. It specifies CASSPRTGGGNTEAFF.

This chain uses TRBV25-1 with TRBJ1-2, with 9 bases that match TRBD1. The CDR3 runs 13 residues. CDR1 is MGHDK and CDR2 is SYGVNS in the germline V gene. After removal of 11 bases from V and 4 bases from J, the junction contained 8 bases not matched to a gene. The CDR3 spells CARNETGGYGYTF. DNA for the CDR3: TGTGCCCGAAATGAGACAGGGGGCTATGGCTACACCTTC.

V and J are TRBV11-1 and TRBJ2-1; 10 bases fit TRBD2. V shed 3 bases and J 7 bases; nucleotides not matched to a gene: 6. CDR3 length: 15 residues. Germline-derived CDR1 and CDR2 are SGHAT and FQDESV (reference sequence). The CDR3 sequence is CASSLSGGGENEQFF. As DNA, the CDR3 is TGTGCCAGCAGCTTGAGCGGGGGGGGTGAAAATGAGCAGTTCTTC. Supplemented by reference TRBV11-1 and TRBJ2-1, the full variable domain reads EAEVAQSPRYKITEKSQAVAFWCDPISGHATLYWYRQILGQGPELLVQFQDESVVDDSQLPKDRFSAERLKGVDSTLKIQPAELGDSAMYLCASSLSGGGENEQFFGPGTRLTVL.

V usage is TRBV5-6 and J usage is TRBJ2-6; TRBD1 matches at 8 bases. V gave up 0 bases and J gave up 0 bases; unmatched junction bases: 8. This CDR3 comprises 19 residues. The germline CDR1 and CDR2 sequences are SGHDT and YYEEEE. CDR3: CASSLGQGYILSGANVLTF. The CDR3 DNA reads TGTGCCAGCAGCTTGGGACAGGGGTATATTCTCTCTGGGGCCAACGTCCTGACTTTC.

The chain employs TRBV4-3 and TRBJ1-2; TRBD1 matches 8 bases. V shed 2 bases, J shed 1 base, and the junction held 9 bases outside the gene matches. The CDR3 has 17 residues. Germline V CDR1 and CDR2: LGHNA, YSLEER. This chain's CDR3 is CASSQTLDRGGNYGYTF. Here the CDR3 DNA reads TGCGCCAGCAGCCAAACACTTGACAGGGGAGGTAACTATGGCTACACCTTC.